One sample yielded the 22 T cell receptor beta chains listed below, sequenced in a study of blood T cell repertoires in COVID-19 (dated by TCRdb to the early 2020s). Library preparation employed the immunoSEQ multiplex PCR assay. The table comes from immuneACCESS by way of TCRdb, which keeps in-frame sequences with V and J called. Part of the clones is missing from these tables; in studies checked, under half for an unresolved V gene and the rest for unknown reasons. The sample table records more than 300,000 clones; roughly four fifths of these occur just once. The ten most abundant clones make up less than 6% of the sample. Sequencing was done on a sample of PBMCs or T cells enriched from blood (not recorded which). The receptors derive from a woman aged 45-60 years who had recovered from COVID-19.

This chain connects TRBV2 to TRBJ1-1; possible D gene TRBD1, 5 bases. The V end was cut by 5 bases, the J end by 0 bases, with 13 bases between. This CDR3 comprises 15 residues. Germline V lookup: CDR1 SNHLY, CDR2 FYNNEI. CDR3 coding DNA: TGTGCCAGCAGTACAGACAGCGACATGAACACTGAAGCTTTCTTT. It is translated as CASSTDSDMNTEAFF.

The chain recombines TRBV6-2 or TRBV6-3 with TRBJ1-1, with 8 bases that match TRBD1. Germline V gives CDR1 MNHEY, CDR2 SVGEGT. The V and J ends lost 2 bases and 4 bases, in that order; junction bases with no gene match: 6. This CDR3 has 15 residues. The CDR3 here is CASSYLTGGVTEAFF. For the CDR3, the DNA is TGTGCCAGCAGTTACCTTACAGGGGGTGTCACTGAAGCTTTCTTT.

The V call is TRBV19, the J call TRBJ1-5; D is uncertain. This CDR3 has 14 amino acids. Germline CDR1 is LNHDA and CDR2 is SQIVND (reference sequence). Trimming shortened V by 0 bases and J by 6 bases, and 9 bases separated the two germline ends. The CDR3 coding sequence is TGTGCCAGTAGTATAGATCAGCGGGGTCAGCCCCAGCATTTT. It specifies CASSIDQRGQPQHF.

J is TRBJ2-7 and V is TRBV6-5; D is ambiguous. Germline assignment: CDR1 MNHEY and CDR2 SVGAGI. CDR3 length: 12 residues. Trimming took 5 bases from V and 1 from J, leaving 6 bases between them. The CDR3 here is CASSPSSYEQYF. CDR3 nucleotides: TGTGCCAGCAGTCCCTCGTCCTACGAGCAGTACTTC.

The CDR3 spells CASSLQTGINEKLFF. As DNA, the CDR3 is TGTGCCAGCAGCTTACAGACAGGCATCAATGAAAAACTGTTTTTT. V is TRBV7-6 and J is TRBJ1-4, with D possibly matching TRBD1 (6 bases). This CDR3 region has 15 residues. V shed 2 bases and J shed 5 bases, with 12 bases lying between them. Germline CDR1 and CDR2: SGHVS and FNYEAQ.

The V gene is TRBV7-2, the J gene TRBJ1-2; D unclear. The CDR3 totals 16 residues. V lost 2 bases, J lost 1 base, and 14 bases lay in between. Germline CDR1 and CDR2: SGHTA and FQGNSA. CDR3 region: CASSLRVRADNYGYTF. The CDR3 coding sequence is TGTGCCAGCAGCTTAAGGGTGCGGGCTGATAACTATGGCTACACCTTC.

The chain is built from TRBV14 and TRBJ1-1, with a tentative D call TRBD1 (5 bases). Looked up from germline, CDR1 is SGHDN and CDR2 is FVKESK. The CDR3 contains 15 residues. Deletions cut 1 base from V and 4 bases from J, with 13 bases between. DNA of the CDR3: TGTGCCAGCAGCCAAGTCGTAGGGGTGGGCACTGAAGCTTTCTTT. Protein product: CASSQVVGVGTEAFF. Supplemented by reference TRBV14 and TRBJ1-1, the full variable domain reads EAGVTQFPSHSVIEKGQTVTLRCDPISGHDNLYWYRRVMGKEIKFLLHFVKESKQDESGMPNNRFLAERTGGTYSTLKVQPAELEDSGVYFCASSQVVGVGTEAFFGQGTRLTVV.

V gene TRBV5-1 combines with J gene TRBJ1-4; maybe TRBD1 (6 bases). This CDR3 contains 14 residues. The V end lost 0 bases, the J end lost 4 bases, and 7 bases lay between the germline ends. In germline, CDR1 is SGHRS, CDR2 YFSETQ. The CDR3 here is CASSLVGGNEKLFF. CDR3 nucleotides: TGCGCCAGCAGCTTGGTAGGGGGTAATGAAAAACTGTTTTTT.

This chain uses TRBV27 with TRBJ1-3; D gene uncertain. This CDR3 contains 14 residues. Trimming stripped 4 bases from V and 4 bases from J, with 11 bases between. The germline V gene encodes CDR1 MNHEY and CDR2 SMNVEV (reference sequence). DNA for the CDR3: TGTGCCAGCAGTTCCTCAATCACAGGAAACACCATATATTTT. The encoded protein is CASSSSITGNTIYF.

The CDR3 DNA reads as TGTGCCAGCAGTTACGGTAGCGGGACTACCAACAATGAGCAGTTCTTC. The encoded protein is CASSYGSGTTNNEQFF. The chain carries TRBV6-2 or TRBV6-3 and TRBJ2-1; 8 positions match TRBD2. The germline gives CDR1 MNHEY, CDR2 SVGEGT. J lost 5 bases, V lost 2 bases, and 8 bases had no gene match. The CDR3 loop spans 16 amino acids.

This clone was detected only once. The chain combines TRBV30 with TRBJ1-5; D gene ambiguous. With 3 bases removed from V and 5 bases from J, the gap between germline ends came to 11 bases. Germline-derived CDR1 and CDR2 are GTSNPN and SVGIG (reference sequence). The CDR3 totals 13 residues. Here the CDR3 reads CAWSPRRDQPQHF. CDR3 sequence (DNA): TGTGCCTGGAGCCCCCGACGGGATCAGCCCCAGCATTTT.

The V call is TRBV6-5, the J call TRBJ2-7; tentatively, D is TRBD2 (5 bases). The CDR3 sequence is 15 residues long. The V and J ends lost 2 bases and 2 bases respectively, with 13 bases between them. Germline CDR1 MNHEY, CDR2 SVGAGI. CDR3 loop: CASSYVPSGTYEQYF. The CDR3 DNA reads TGTGCCAGCAGTTACGTACCGTCGGGGACCTACGAGCAGTACTTC.

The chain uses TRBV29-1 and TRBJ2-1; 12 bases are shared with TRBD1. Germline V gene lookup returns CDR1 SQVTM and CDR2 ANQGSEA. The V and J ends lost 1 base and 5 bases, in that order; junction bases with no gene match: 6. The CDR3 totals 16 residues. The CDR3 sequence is CSVEGQGQGADNEQFF. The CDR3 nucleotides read TGCAGCGTTGAAGGCCAGGGACAGGGGGCGGACAATGAGCAGTTCTTC.

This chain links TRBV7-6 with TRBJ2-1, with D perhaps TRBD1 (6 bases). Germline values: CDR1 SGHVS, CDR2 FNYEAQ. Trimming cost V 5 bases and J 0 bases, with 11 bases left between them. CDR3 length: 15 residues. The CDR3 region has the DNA TGTGCCAGCAGCCGAACAGGGAGCTCCTACAATGAGCAGTTCTTC. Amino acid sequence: CASSRTGSSYNEQFF. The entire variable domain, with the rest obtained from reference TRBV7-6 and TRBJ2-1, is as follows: GAGVSQSPRYKVTKRGQDVALRCDPISGHVSLYWYRQALGQGPEFLTYFNYEAQQDKSGLPNDRFSAERPEGSISTLTIQRTEQRDSAMYRCASSRTGSSYNEQFFGPGTRLTVL.

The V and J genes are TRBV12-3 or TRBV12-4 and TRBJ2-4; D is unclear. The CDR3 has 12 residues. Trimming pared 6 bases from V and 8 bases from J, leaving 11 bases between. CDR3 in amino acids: CASSPPFDIQYF. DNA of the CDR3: TGTGCCAGCAGCCCCCCGTTTGACATTCAGTACTTC.

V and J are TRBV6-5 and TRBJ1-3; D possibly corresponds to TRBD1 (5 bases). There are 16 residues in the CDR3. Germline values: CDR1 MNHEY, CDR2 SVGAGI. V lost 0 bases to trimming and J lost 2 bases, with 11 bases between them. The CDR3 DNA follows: TGTGCCAGCAGTTACTCCCAGGGCCTGCCTGGAAACACCATATATTTT. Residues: CASSYSQGLPGNTIYF.

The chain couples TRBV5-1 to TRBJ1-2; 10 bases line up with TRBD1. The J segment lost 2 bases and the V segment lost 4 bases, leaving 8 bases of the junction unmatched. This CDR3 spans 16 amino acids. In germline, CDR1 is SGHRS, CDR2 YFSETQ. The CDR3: CASSPGTGVMNYGYTF. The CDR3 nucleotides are TGCGCCAGCAGCCCTGGGACAGGGGTTATGAACTATGGCTACACCTTC.

CDR3 loop: CASSRYTRQGGGYTF. The CDR3 nucleotides read TGTGCCAGTAGTAGATACACCCGACAGGGTGGAGGCTACACCTTC. V is TRBV19 and J is TRBJ1-2, with 7 bases fitting TRBD1. The CDR3 loop spans 15 amino acids. V shed 4 bases, J shed 8 bases, and the junction held 13 bases outside the gene matches. Germline values: CDR1 LNHDA, CDR2 SQIVND (reference sequence).

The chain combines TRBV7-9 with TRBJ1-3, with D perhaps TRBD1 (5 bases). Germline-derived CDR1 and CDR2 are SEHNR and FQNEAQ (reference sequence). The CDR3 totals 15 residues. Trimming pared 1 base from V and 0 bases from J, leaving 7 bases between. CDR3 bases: TGTGCCAGCAGCTTAGAGGACAACTCTGGAAACACCATATATTTT. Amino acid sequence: CASSLEDNSGNTIYF.

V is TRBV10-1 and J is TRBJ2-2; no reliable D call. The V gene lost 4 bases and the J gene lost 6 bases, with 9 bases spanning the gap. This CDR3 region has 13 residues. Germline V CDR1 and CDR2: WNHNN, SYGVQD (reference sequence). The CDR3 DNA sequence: TGCGCCAGCAGTGCGGTCAACCCCGGGGAGCTGTTTTTT. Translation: CASSAVNPGELFF.

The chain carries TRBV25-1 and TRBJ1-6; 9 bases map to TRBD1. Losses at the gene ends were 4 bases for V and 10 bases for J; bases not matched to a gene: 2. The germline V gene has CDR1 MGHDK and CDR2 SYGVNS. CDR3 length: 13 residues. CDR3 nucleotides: TGTGCCAGCAGTGGACAGGGGGTCTCACCCCTCCACTTT. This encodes CASSGQGVSPLHF.

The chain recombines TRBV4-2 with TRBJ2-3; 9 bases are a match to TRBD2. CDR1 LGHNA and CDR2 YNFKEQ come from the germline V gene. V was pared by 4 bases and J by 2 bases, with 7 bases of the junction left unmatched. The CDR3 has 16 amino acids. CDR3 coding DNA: TGTGCCAGCAGCCCCACCGCGGGGGGGCCCACAGATACGCAGTATTTT. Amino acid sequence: CASSPTAGGPTDTQYF.